The source of this T cell receptor (beta chain) is a study of control samples from healthy donors and cancer patients. CDR1 is SGDLS, CDR2 YYNGEE, per germline. V was pared by 1 base and J by 10 bases, with 7 bases of the junction left unmatched. The CDR3 extends over 14 amino acids. Sequencing was performed with immunoSEQ multiplex PCR; in TCRdb, only in-frame clones are kept and a portion is missing. This table has 46,000 or so clones, 90% to 95% appearing once. The chain is built from TRBV9 and TRBJ1-1; 10 nucleotides line up with TRBD1. The receptor's source is a man younger than 40 with colorectal cancer. Sequenced sample: PBMCs. The CDR3 sequence is CASSVSGQGSVAFF. DNA for the CDR3: TGTGCCAGCAGCGTATCGGGACAGGGGTCGGTAGCTTTCTTT.